Below, 26 T cell receptor beta chains from the same sample are listed, as sequenced in a study of blood T cell repertoires in COVID-19. The table came from immunoSEQ multiplex PCR; TCRdb's copy has only in-frame clones and leaves some out. The table lists roughly 250,000 clones, more than 70% of them singletons. Sequenced: peripheral blood. These receptors came from a woman in her forties who had recovered from COVID-19.

The rearrangement links TRBV4-3 to TRBJ2-1, with D perhaps TRBD2 (5 bases). This CDR3 has 16 amino acids. Trimming cost V 0 bases and J 8 bases, with 17 bases left between them. Germline V gives CDR1 LGHNA, CDR2 YSLEER. CDR3 amino acids: CASSQDPEGTRDEQFF. In nucleotides, the CDR3 is TGCGCCAGCAGCCAAGACCCAGAGGGAACACGGGATGAGCAGTTCTTC.

Written as DNA, the CDR3 is TGTGCCAGCAGCCCCCGGACTAGCGGGAGCTACAATGAGCAGTTCTTC. Amino acids: CASSPRTSGSYNEQFF. This chain connects TRBV5-5 to TRBJ2-1; TRBD2 matches 13 bases. Germline CDR1 reads SGHKS; CDR2 reads YYEKEE (reference sequence). The CDR3 has 16 amino acids. J gave up 3 bases and V 4 bases, and 4 bases lay outside the gene matches.

V usage is TRBV13 and J usage is TRBJ2-7; 8 nucleotides match TRBD1. J gave up 2 bases and V 5 bases, and 8 bases lay outside the gene matches. CDR1 and CDR2 (germline): PRHDT, FYEKMQ (reference sequence). This CDR3 comprises 15 residues. The CDR3, as DNA: TGTGCCAGCAGCAGAACCGGACAGGGAACCTACGAGCAGTACTTC. Translating gives CASSRTGQGTYEQYF.

This clone came up once. The gene calls are TRBV18 and TRBJ2-1; D possibly corresponds to TRBD2 (7 bases). The CDR3 is 15 residues long. Germline CDR1 is KGHSH and CDR2 is LQKENI. The V gene lost 1 base and the J gene lost 7 bases, with 14 bases spanning the gap. The CDR3, as DNA: TGTGCCAGCTCACCACAGGGGGGACTACCTAATGAGCAGTTCTTC. It encodes CASSPQGGLPNEQFF. The full variable domain, rest sourced from reference TRBV18 and TRBJ2-1, is NAGVMQNPRHLVRRRGQEARLRCSPMKGHSHVYWYRQLPEEGLKFMVYLQKENIIDESGMPKERFSAEFPKEGPSILRIQQVVRGDSAAYFCASSPQGGLPNEQFFGPGTRLTVL.

The chain recombines TRBV20-1 with TRBJ1-2; 8 bases map to TRBD1. The ends lost 4 bases at V and 1 base at J; junction bases unmatched: 2. CDR1 and CDR2 from the germline V gene are DFQATT and SNEGSKA (reference sequence). The length of the CDR3 is 13 residues. The CDR3 loop is CSAIDRGNYGYTF. The CDR3 nucleotides read TGCAGTGCTATTGACAGGGGTAACTATGGCTACACCTTC.

The chain has TRBV6-2 or TRBV6-3 and TRBJ2-7, with D hard to call. The CDR3 contains 14 residues. The ends were cut back, 1 base at V and 0 bases at J, with 7 bases in the middle. The germline gives CDR1 MNHEY, CDR2 SVGEGT. The CDR3 DNA follows: TGTGCCAGCAGTTACTTGCTACGCTCCTACGAGCAGTACTTC. Amino acids: CASSYLLRSYEQYF.

The chain has TRBV7-2 and TRBJ2-7; TRBD2 matches at 11 bases. The germline gives CDR1 SGHTA, CDR2 FQGNSA. The CDR3 is made up of 15 amino acids. The V gene end was trimmed by 3 bases and the J gene end by 5 bases; junction bases not matched to a gene: 6. CDR3 nucleotide sequence: TGTGCCAGCAGCTTTAGCGGGGGGGCAATAGACGAGCAGTACTTC. Its translation is CASSFSGGAIDEQYF.

This chain joins TRBV3-1 (or the pseudogene TRBV3-2) and TRBJ1-5; D uncertain. Germline V gene lookup returns CDR1 LGHDT and CDR2 YNNKEL (reference sequence). This CDR3 has 15 amino acids. With 0 bases removed from V and 2 bases from J, the gap between germline ends came to 8 bases. The CDR3 loop reads CASSQDLERNQPQHF. The CDR3 DNA is TGTGCCAGCAGCCAAGATTTGGAGCGCAATCAGCCCCAGCATTTT.

V and J are TRBV7-8 and TRBJ2-7, with 10 bases aligning to TRBD2. V was pared by 4 bases and J by 3 bases, with 9 bases of the junction left unmatched. This CDR3 has 16 amino acids. CDR1 SGHVS and CDR2 FQNEAQ come from the germline V gene. CDR3 in amino acids: CASSSHRTSGIYEQYF. The CDR3 DNA reads as TGTGCCAGCAGCTCCCACCGGACTAGCGGTATCTACGAGCAGTACTTC.

The sample holds a few counts of this clone. The chain joins TRBV4-1 to TRBJ2-3, with 7 bases lining up with TRBD1. With 4 bases clipped from V and 2 bases from J, the junction kept 6 bases outside the gene matches. Germline CDR1 MGHRA, CDR2 YSYEKL. This CDR3 comprises 15 residues. The CDR3 loop is CASSPPGQNTDTQYF. The CDR3 coding sequence is TGCGCCAGCAGCCCTCCGGGACAGAACACAGATACGCAGTATTTT.

This chain connects TRBV2 to TRBJ1-2; D might be TRBD1 (5 bases). The CDR3 has 13 amino acids. Germline V gives CDR1 SNHLY, CDR2 FYNNEI. Trimming left V 5 bases short and J 3 bases short, with 10 bases between. CDR3 amino acids: CASSNQGDYGYTF. The CDR3, as DNA: TGTGCCAGCAGTAACCAGGGTGACTATGGCTACACCTTC.

V usage is TRBV15 and J usage is TRBJ2-7; D remains unclear. This CDR3 has 13 amino acids. The germline V gene encodes CDR1 LNHNV and CDR2 YYDKDF (reference sequence). V lost 0 bases and J lost 4, with 7 bases in between. CDR3 coding DNA: TGTGCCACCAGCAGAGAAATCGGTTACGAGCAGTACTTC. Its protein product is CATSREIGYEQYF. Filled out from reference TRBV15 and TRBJ2-7, the complete variable domain reads DAMVIQNPRYQVTQFGKPVTLSCSQTLNHNVMYWYQQKSSQAPKLLFHYYDKDFNNEADTPDNFQSRRPNTSFCFLDIRSPGLGDTAMYLCATSREIGYEQYFGPGTRLTVT.

This clone was detected a few times. V usage is TRBV7-9 and J usage is TRBJ2-4; D is uncertain. From germline, CDR1 is SEHNR and CDR2 FQNEAQ (reference sequence). The CDR3 consists of 14 residues. The ends were cut back, 1 base at V and 7 bases at J, with 11 bases in the middle. CDR3 region: CASSLGGELNIQYF. The CDR3 DNA reads TGTGCCAGCAGCTTAGGAGGAGAGCTGAACATTCAGTACTTC.

The J gene is TRBJ2-5, the V gene TRBV7-6, with TRBD2 as a possible D gene (5 bases). V was cut by 0 bases and J by 2 bases, with 7 bases left in between. The CDR3 has 14 residues. The V gene's germline CDR1 is SGHVS and CDR2 FNYEAQ. This chain's CDR3 is CASSLAGVQETQYF. The DNA of the CDR3 is TGTGCCAGCAGCTTAGCCGGGGTACAAGAGACCCAGTACTTC.

The V and J genes are TRBV7-9 and TRBJ2-1; TRBD2 agrees at 11 bases. The CDR3 contains 15 residues. Germline CDR1 reads SEHNR; CDR2 reads FQNEAQ (reference sequence). After removal of 1 base from V and 8 bases from J, the junction contained 4 bases not matched to a gene. CDR3 in DNA: TGTGCCAGCAGCTTAGGTATTAGCGGGGGGGATGAGCAGTTCTTC. As protein: CASSLGISGGDEQFF.

This clone was seen a handful of times. The J gene is TRBJ1-6, the V gene TRBV7-3; D possibly corresponds to TRBD1 (5 bases). This CDR3 has 14 amino acids. Germline loops: CDR1 SGHTA, CDR2 FQGTGA. V was clipped by 10 bases and J by 11 bases, with 21 bases between them. The CDR3 loop is CAIFLGGVSAPLHF. CDR3 coding DNA: TGTGCCATCTTCCTGGGGGGTGTCAGTGCACCCCTCCACTTT.

The rearrangement joins TRBV3-1 (or the pseudogene TRBV3-2) to TRBJ2-7; 8 nucleotides match TRBD1. With 4 bases clipped from V and 8 bases from J, the junction kept 4 bases outside the gene matches. Germline V gene lookup returns CDR1 LGHDT and CDR2 YNNKEL (reference sequence). The CDR3 runs 12 residues. CDR3 bases: TGTGCCAGCAGCCTGGGACAGGCTAAGCAGTACTTC. Encoded protein: CASSLGQAKQYF.

V gene TRBV18 combines with J gene TRBJ1-3; D is unresolved. V lost 2 bases and J lost 1, with 12 bases in between. Germline values: CDR1 KGHSH, CDR2 LQKENI. This CDR3 has 16 amino acids. Written as DNA, the CDR3 is TGTGCCAGCTCACCAGCACAGATAGGATCTGGAAACACCATATATTTT. Amino acid sequence: CASSPAQIGSGNTIYF.

J is TRBJ2-5 and V is TRBV19; D unresolved. Per the germline V gene, CDR1 is LNHDA and CDR2 is SQIVND (reference sequence). The V end was cut by 8 bases, the J end by 4 bases, with 11 bases between. The CDR3 runs to 12 residues. The CDR3 region is CASAPRGETQYF. The CDR3 nucleotides read TGTGCCAGTGCCCCCCGAGGAGAGACCCAGTACTTC. Drawing the rest from reference TRBV19 and TRBJ2-5, the complete variable domain is DGGITQSPKYLFRKEGQNVTLSCEQNLNHDAMYWYRQDPGQGLRLIYYSQIVNDFQKGDIAEGYSVSREKKESFPLTVTSAQKNPTAFYLCASAPRGETQYFGPGTRLLVL.

The V call is TRBV9, the J call TRBJ1-1; D is unclear. Trimming shortened V by 0 bases and J by 1 base, and 10 bases separated the two germline ends. Germline V gene data show CDR1 as SGDLS and CDR2 as YYNGEE. The CDR3 is 15 residues long. DNA of the CDR3: TGTGCCAGCAGCGTAGAAGGAGGGTGGAACACTGAAGCTTTCTTT. It yields the protein CASSVEGGWNTEAFF.

This clone was seen only a few times. The chain uses TRBV9 and TRBJ2-3; D unresolved. This CDR3 spans 12 amino acids. Germline V CDR1 and CDR2: SGDLS, YYNGEE. V lost 4 bases to trimming and J lost 2 bases, with 5 bases between them. The CDR3 loop is CASSSHTDTQYF. The CDR3, as DNA: TGTGCCAGCAGCTCCCACACAGATACGCAGTATTTT.

The chain couples TRBV6-6 to TRBJ2-7; tentative D call: TRBD1 (6 bases). Between the trimmed V and J ends, which lost 5 bases and 2 bases, there was a span of 7 bases. The CDR3 totals 12 residues. Per the germline V gene, CDR1 is MNHNY and CDR2 is SVGAGI (reference sequence). Here the CDR3 DNA reads TGTGCCAGCAGTGGACAGACCTACGAGCAGTACTTC. It yields the protein CASSGQTYEQYF.

The V and J genes are TRBV11-2 and TRBJ1-5, with 8 bases identical to TRBD1. Germline V lookup: CDR1 SGHAT, CDR2 FQNNGV. The CDR3 consists of 15 residues. J was trimmed by 7 bases and V by 5 bases; bases with no gene match: 10. The DNA for the CDR3 is TGTGCCAGCAGCAGAGATGGGACAGGTCGACAGCCCCAGCATTTT. As protein: CASSRDGTGRQPQHF.

This chain links TRBV6-5 with TRBJ2-7; D is possibly TRBD2 (6 bases). The germline V and J ends were trimmed by 10 bases and 5 bases, with 21 bases remaining between them. The CDR3 length is 14 residues. Germline-derived CDR1 and CDR2 are MNHEY and SVGAGI. The CDR3 is CAIGGRLGDHEQYF. CDR3 DNA sequence: TGTGCCATCGGAGGGCGACTAGGCGACCACGAGCAGTACTTC.

The chain joins TRBV11-2 to TRBJ2-7; TRBD1 agrees at 11 bases. Trimming removed 5 bases from V and 2 bases from J; junction bases left unmatched: 14. From germline, CDR1 is SGHAT and CDR2 FQNNGV. The CDR3 totals 18 residues. The CDR3 nucleotides read TGTGCCAGCAGCGTCCGGGACAGGGGGACTTACTCCGCCTACGAGCAGTACTTC. Protein product: CASSVRDRGTYSAYEQYF.

Points on this clone: The sample has other DNA sequences that encode this CDR3 too. The V gene is TRBV19, the J gene TRBJ2-7, with 10 bases that match TRBD1. The germline gives CDR1 LNHDA, CDR2 SQIVND (reference sequence). With 6 bases clipped from V and 5 bases from J, the junction kept 4 bases outside the gene matches. The CDR3 is 13 residues long. The CDR3 DNA is TGTGCCAGTAGCCGGGACAGGGGAGACGAGCAGTACTTC. Encoded protein: CASSRDRGDEQYF.